The clone carrying this T cell receptor (beta chain) was detected a few times. Its target is unknown. The data were taken from a study of cytomegalovirus exposure and HLA in healthy donors. General study points: In a later analysis, HLA-associated beta chains showed higher expansion and lower generation probabilities than comparable chains. Several of the most significant clusters were apparently associated with common viral pathogens in a later analysis. The listing of 160 or so TCR beta chains classed them as cytomegalovirus-associated.

This CDR3 region has 15 residues. Germline CDR1 reads MDHEN; CDR2 reads SYDVKM. The V segment lost 5 bases and the J segment 8 bases; nucleotides outside the gene matches: 8. Both 60 Vbeta primers and 13 Jbeta primers went into the PCR. The repertoire was sequenced with immunoSEQ multiplex PCR; TCRdb's copy has only in-frame clones and lacks some. The sample has about 190,000 clones, roughly 77% seen once. Though nominally healthy at sampling, donors likely had unrecorded immune exposures. V and J are TRBV28 and TRBJ1-4, with TRBD1 matching over 10 bases. Source material: PBMCs. The clonotype comes from a woman aged 25 to 39 in good health and CMV-seropositive. The CDR3 nucleotides are TGTGCCAGCAGTACTACCGGGACAGGGGCCGAAAAACTGTTTTTT. As protein: CASSTTGTGAEKLFF.